These 10 T cell receptor beta chains were sequenced from one sample in a study of molecular identifiers for immune sequencing clone quantification. One entry per CDR3 protein, called by TCRdb with MiXCR from the PCR reads. In the table there are approximately 630,000 distinct CDR3 sequences, 25% of which are singletons. Sequencing was carried out using naive CD8+ T cells from blood, with Jurkat cell RNA spiked in. Subset noted: FACS-sorted CD8+CD4-CCR7+CD45RA+ naive T cells. The receptors were gathered from a human donor in good health. Some libraries in this study had Jurkat cell RNA spiked in.

The V and J genes are TRBV12-5 and TRBJ1-1, with no clear D. From germline, CDR1 is LGHNT and CDR2 FRNRAP. V gave up 4 bases and J gave up 2 bases, with 14 bases separating them. The CDR3 contains 15 residues. The DNA of the CDR3 is TGTGCTAGTGGTTCATTCCGGCGGCCAAACACTGAAGCTTTCTTT. It yields the protein CASGSFRRPNTEAFF.

This clonotype was detected a few times. V usage is TRBV2 and J usage is TRBJ1-2, with D possibly being TRBD1 (5 bases). The CDR3 totals 14 residues. V lost 8 bases and J lost 6, with 19 bases in between. The V gene's germline CDR1 is SNHLY and CDR2 FYNNEI. The CDR3 loop reads CASPNGAGPNGYTF. For the CDR3, the DNA is TGTGCCAGCCCGAACGGGGCAGGGCCTAATGGCTACACCTTC.

This clonotype was detected only a few times. The rearrangement joins TRBV19 to TRBJ1-1; D is ambiguous. Germline assignment: CDR1 LNHDA and CDR2 SQIVND (reference sequence). The V gene lost 3 bases and the J gene lost 4 bases, with 12 bases spanning the gap. The length of the CDR3 is 14 residues. The CDR3 region has the DNA TGTGCCAGTAGTATGGATGGCATCGGCACTGAAGCTTTCTTT. Its protein is CASSMDGIGTEAFF. Combining the CDR3 with reference TRBV19 and TRBJ1-1 gives the whole variable domain DGGITQSPKYLFRKEGQNVTLSCEQNLNHDAMYWYRQDPGQGLRLIYYSQIVNDFQKGDIAEGYSVSREKKESFPLTVTSAQKNPTAFYLCASSMDGIGTEAFFGQGTRLTVV.

As to this clonotype: This may be a read error, as it is one base from a much larger clone. This chain joins TRBV28 and TRBJ1-1; 9 nucleotides match TRBD1. V dropped 5 bases and J dropped 11; count of bases not matched to a gene: 12. Germline V lookup: CDR1 MDHEN, CDR2 SYDVKM. This CDR3 is 14 amino acids long. The CDR3 bases are TGTGCCAGCAGTCCGGCGTGGGACAGGGAATCGGCTTTCTTT. This sequence encodes CASSPAWDRESAFF.

The chain couples TRBV13 to TRBJ2-5; perhaps TRBD2 as D (5 bases). This CDR3 comprises 15 residues. Deletions cut 0 bases from V and 2 bases from J, with 10 bases between. CDR1 and CDR2 from the germline V gene are PRHDT and FYEKMQ (reference sequence). CDR3 protein: CASSLGLRGQETQYF. DNA of the CDR3: TGTGCCAGCAGCTTAGGCCTTCGGGGTCAAGAGACCCAGTACTTC.

Details on this clonotype: Given a much more abundant clone one base away, this may be a read error. The chain uses TRBV29-1 and TRBJ1-1, with TRBD1 matching over 8 bases. The CDR3 is made up of 10 amino acids. Germline CDR1 and CDR2: SQVTM and ANQGSEA. The CDR3 DNA reads TGCAACGGGGGACAGGCTGAAGCTTTCTTT. It is translated as CNGGQAEAFF.

In its sample, this clonotype was seen a few times. The V call is TRBV7-9, the J call TRBJ2-1; 11 bases line up with TRBD2. In germline, CDR1 is SEHNR, CDR2 FQNEAQ (reference sequence). V dropped 4 bases and J dropped 6; count of bases not matched to a gene: 8. The CDR3 covers 16 residues. The CDR3: CASSSSLAGDPNEQFF. In nucleotides, the CDR3 is TGTGCCAGCAGCTCCTCACTAGCGGGAGATCCCAATGAGCAGTTCTTC.

This clonotype came up many times. The CDR3 DNA sequence: TGCGCCAGCAGCTTTTCTAGCGGGACGGGTGAGCAGTTCTTC. Translating gives CASSFSSGTGEQFF. The chain carries TRBV5-1 and TRBJ2-1; TRBD2 aligns across 9 bases. The CDR3 contains 14 residues. CDR1 is SGHRS, CDR2 YFSETQ, per germline. V was clipped by 2 bases and J by 9 bases; unmatched bases: 6.

This clonotype occurred many times. This chain links TRBV20-1 with TRBJ2-7; TRBD2 might be the D (6 bases). Germline V gene data show CDR1 as DFQATT and CDR2 as SNEGSKA (reference sequence). CDR3 length: 15 residues. V was shortened by 4 bases and J by 1 base, with 17 bases between the two germline ends. The CDR3 is CSANPRGGESYEQYF. CDR3 nucleotides: TGCAGTGCTAACCCGCGTGGAGGGGAGTCCTACGAGCAGTACTTC.

The chain links TRBV12-3 or TRBV12-4 to TRBJ2-1; a possible D gene is TRBD2 (5 bases). This CDR3 has 15 residues. V lost 1 base and J lost 8, with 15 bases in between. The DNA of the CDR3 is TGTGCCAGCAGTTTAGTGGGAGCCCGTGTCGATGAGCAGTTCTTC. Translating gives CASSLVGARVDEQFF.